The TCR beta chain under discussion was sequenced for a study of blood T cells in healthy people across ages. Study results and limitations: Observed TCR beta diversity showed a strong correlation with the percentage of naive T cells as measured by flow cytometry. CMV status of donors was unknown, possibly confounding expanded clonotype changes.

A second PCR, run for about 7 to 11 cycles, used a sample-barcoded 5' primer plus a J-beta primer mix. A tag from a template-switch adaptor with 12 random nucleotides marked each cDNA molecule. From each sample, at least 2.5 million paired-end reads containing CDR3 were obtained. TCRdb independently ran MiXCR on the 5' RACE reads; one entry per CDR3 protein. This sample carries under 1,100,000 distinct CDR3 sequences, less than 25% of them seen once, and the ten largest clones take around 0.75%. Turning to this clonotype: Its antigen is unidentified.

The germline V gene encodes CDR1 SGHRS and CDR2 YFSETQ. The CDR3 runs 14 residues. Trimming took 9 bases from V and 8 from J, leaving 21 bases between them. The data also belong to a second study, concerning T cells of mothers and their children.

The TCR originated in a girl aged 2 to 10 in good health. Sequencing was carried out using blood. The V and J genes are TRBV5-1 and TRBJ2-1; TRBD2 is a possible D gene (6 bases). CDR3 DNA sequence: TGCGCCACCAGAACCCAGACTAGTTCTGATGAGCAGTTCTTC. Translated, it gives CATRTQTSSDEQFF. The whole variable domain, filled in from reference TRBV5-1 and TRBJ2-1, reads KAGVTQTPRYLIKTRGQQVTLSCSPISGHRSVSWYQQTPGQGLQFLFEYFSETQRNKGNFPGRFSGRQFSNSRSEMNVSTLELGDSALYLCATRTQTSSDEQFFGPGTRLTVL.